There are a few counts of the clone carrying this T cell receptor (beta chain). Reverse transcription of about 0.5 to 1 ug RNA was carried out with random hexamers. Via MiXCR, TCRdb re-called the immunoSEQ multiplex PCR reads, giving one row per CDR3 protein. The repertoire consists of roughly 80,000 distinct CDR3 sequences, with approximately 94% occurring once and the leading ten covering about 0.25%. The data derive from a study of CD8 T cells in Susac syndrome. CDR3 length: 16 residues. Germline CDR1 is SGHNT and CDR2 is YENEEA. The V gene lost 5 bases and the J gene lost 2 bases, with 18 bases spanning the gap.

The sample was CD8+ T cells from PBMCs. The chain joins TRBV11-3 to TRBJ2-5; maybe TRBD1 (6 bases). The clonotype comes from a human donor in good health. This CDR3 reads CASSPGFGQKQETQYF. The CDR3 nucleotides read TGTGCCAGCAGCCCAGGCTTCGGACAGAAACAAGAGACCCAGTACTTC.